The clone carrying this T cell receptor (beta chain) was recorded only once. The antigen remains undetermined. This sample is part of a study of T cells after yellow fever vaccination. In the study overall: The authors prepared low-cell-number fractions using SMART-Seq v4 Ultra Low Input. Study observations and caveats: CD4 and CD8 compartments shared a small share of clonotypes, likely from convergent recombination.

The TCR cDNA carried a universal primer site and UMIs from 5'RACE template switching. MiXCR, run by TCRdb on the 5' RACE reads, gives a single entry per CDR3 protein. Of under 300,000 distinct CDR3 sequences listed, about 7% were seen once; the top ten hold 0.85%. The clonotype was recovered from a man aged 25-45 years who received the YFV17D yellow fever vaccine. The sequences come from CD4+ T cells sorted from PBMCs, collected 15 days after the yellow fever booster vaccination.

For the CDR3, the DNA is TGCAGTGCTCCCCGCGGGAGGGGGGCAGATACGCAGTATTTT. It codes for CSAPRGRGADTQYF. The J gene is TRBJ2-3, the V gene TRBV20-1; 9 bases are a match to TRBD2. The V segment lost 5 bases and the J segment 4 bases; nucleotides outside the gene matches: 7. The CDR3 length is 14 residues. Germline V gene sequence: CDR1 DFQATT, CDR2 SNEGSKA (reference sequence).